This entry describes one T cell receptor beta chain. These data belong to a study of PD-L1 blockade in urothelial cancer. Sequencing used immunoSEQ multiplex PCR; TCRdb keeps in-frame clones, though not all of them. Here the sample spans 100,000 to 150,000 clones, roughly 88% being singletons. Specified time point: peripheral blood 6 weeks after treatment start. This CDR3 is built from 15 residues. Germline assignment: CDR1 LGHNT and CDR2 FRNRAP. The V segment lost 3 bases and the J segment 8 bases; nucleotides outside the gene matches: 7. Sequenced material: PBMCs, taken around atezolizumab (anti-PD-L1) treatment. The chain links TRBV12-5 to TRBJ2-1; TRBD1 matches at 10 bases. The receptor was derived from a man aged 45-65 years with urothelial cancer. CDR3 coding DNA: TGTGCTAGTGGTTTCGGGACAGGGGTGAGGGATGAGCAGTTCTTC. Its protein is CASGFGTGVRDEQFF.